This T cell receptor beta chain emerged from a study of blood T cell repertoires in COVID-19 (dated by TCRdb to 2018 to 2021). Some background on the complete study: Samples covering the acute and convalescent phases of COVID-19 were provided by collaborators in the United States, Italy and Spain. Where available, HLA class I and class II types were obtained from metadata supplied by the sample provider rather than from assay-based typing. Samples were obtained from the ongoing ImmuneRACE study (first 160 participants) and from about 1,300 subjects provided by 6 global collaborators. The repertoires were released in a freely available public database meant as a resource for research on the immune response to SARS-CoV-2. The prospective study material was composed of cDNA or gDNA derived from T cells, B-cell-depleted T cells, or PBMCs. Nearly every sample came with metadata listing a de-identified subject ID, COVID-19 status, age in years and sex. The dataset comprised deeply sampled blood TCRbeta repertoires from subjects exposed to, actively infected with, or recovered from COVID-19. The investigation overall reported the following: The quantity of clinical and demographic metadata differed by source and by participant and was supplied without curation.

Each collaborating institution followed its own protocols to collect whole blood in K2EDTA tubes. For TCRbeta analysis, collaborators shipped samples as frozen whole blood, isolated PBMCs, or DNA extracted from either of those sample types. Germline trimming: 5 bases from V, 3 bases from J; junction bases outside gene matches: 9. The CDR3 covers 15 residues, taking in both the cysteine and the phenylalanine. CDR3 DNA only is kept here, 45 bases in frame from base 1. The germline V gene sets CDR1 to SGHTA and CDR2 to FQGNSA. This clone was seen once. The clone's antigen remains unknown. No quality values exist for individual bases; no much larger clone is one base distant. The immunoSEQ Assay, a bias-controlled multiplex PCR, was used to amplify TCRbeta CDR3 regions from genomic DNA. The published analysis was carried out like this. Nucleated cell counts per sample were estimated from amplification of reference gene primers within the assay. To quantify the absolute abundance of each unique TCRbeta CDR3 rearrangement, sequence reads were collapsed and filtered. For each sample, productive Simpson clonality was calculated by taking the square root of Simpson's diversity index across productive rearrangements. The immuneACCESS repertoire file appears here via TCRdb, limited to in-frame rearrangements. These files lack a portion of the clones; in checked studies, under half of the deficit traces to unresolved V genes, and the cause of the others is not known. D and trimming come from the DNA, and the V and J calls and clone size come from that table. Here the sample has 40,000 to 55,000 clones; 75% to 85% occur a single time. The ten biggest clones cover around an eighth of the sample.

The sample taken for sequencing was peripheral blood. This sequence originates from a human donor with acute or convalescent COVID-19. The donor label of this sample is uncertain. This chain joins TRBV7-2 to TRBJ1-2; 7 middle bases align to TRBD1. At the DNA level, the sequence is TGTGCCAGCAGCCCCCATAAGGGGGCGGACTATGGCTACACCTTC. Its protein product is CASSPHKGADYGYTF.